The clone carrying this T cell receptor beta chain has more than one count but fewer than ten. Its antigen is unidentified. A clone one base away is much larger, so this may be a read error. No DNA is shown, since the ends of the CDR3 on it are uncertain; the CDR3 is the one TCRdb lists. This entry is derived from a study of CD8 T cells in ankylosing spondylitis. With molecular barcodes, quantitative 5'-RACE was used to make the TCR beta libraries. TCRdb independently ran MiXCR on the 5' RACE reads; one entry per CDR3 protein. The repertoire consists of some 130,000 distinct CDR3 sequences, with over 10% occurring once and the leading ten covering less than 5%. General observations from the study: Blood from ankylosing spondylitis patients appeared to carry a characteristic eight-variant TCR beta motif. Matched ankylosing spondylitis synovial fluid reportedly showed significant enrichment of disease-linked clones.

The clonotype originates from a female donor with ankylosing spondylitis or in good health (not recorded which). Material for sequencing was blood, either unsorted or a sorted T cell fraction (not recorded which).

The CDR3 region is CATSQSTSGSYGYTF. The rearrangement uses TRBV3-2 and TRBJ1-2. TRBV3-2 counts as a pseudogene. The CDR3 length is 15 residues, termini included.